Sequencing of this T cell receptor beta chain was carried out in a study of T cell responses to AZD1222 COVID-19 vaccine. Study background: Researchers grouped second doses given at about 4 or about 12 weeks into one pool.

Sequencing used immunoSEQ multiplex PCR; TCRdb keeps in-frame clones, though not all of them. The sample lists about 83,000 clones; approximately 85% were seen once. Study-level results: AZD1222 recipients seropositive at baseline numbered only 5 to 7. A rise in Spike-specific TCR breadth and depth followed two AZD1222 doses. Close to half of spike-specific TCRs reportedly recognize unmutated variant regions.

Germline V gene sequence: CDR1 SGHRS, CDR2 YFSETQ. There are 14 residues in the CDR3. With 8 bases removed from V and 10 bases from J, the gap between germline ends came to 19 bases. Concerning this clone: What it binds is not known.

This sequence originates from an adult in good health. This chain links TRBV5-1 with TRBJ1-6; a weak D match, TRBD1 (6 bases). The sample in question was peripheral blood, obtained on day 0 of AZD1222 vaccination. CDR3 coding DNA: TGCGCCAGGGCCTCTGAGGGGGTCGGGTCACCCCTCCACTTT. Translating it yields CARASEGVGSPLHF.